This entry lists 13 T cell receptor beta chains sequenced from one sample in a study of cytomegalovirus exposure and HLA in healthy donors. Primers: 60 Vbeta forward and 13 Jbeta reverse. Clones were sequenced by immunoSEQ multiplex PCR, and TCRdb holds only the in-frame ones, with some missing. The repertoire holds 200,000 to 250,000 clones, with about 80% as singletons. The sequencing input was PBMCs. These receptor sequences come from a woman in her 40s in good health and CMV-seropositive.

The CDR3 sequence is CASSQSAALSGNADTQYF. The CDR3 DNA reads TGCGCCAGCAGCCAGTCCGCTGCGCTTAGCGGCAATGCTGATACGCAGTATTTT. This rearrangement joins TRBV4-1 to TRBJ2-3; perhaps TRBD2 as D (6 bases). Germline CDR1 MGHRA, CDR2 YSYEKL. The CDR3 consists of 18 residues. V lost 3 bases and J 6 bases, leaving 25 bases between the germline ends.

This clone was seen only once. This sequence joins TRBV30 and TRBJ2-7, with D perhaps TRBD2 (6 bases). V dropped 2 bases and J dropped 5 bases, with 19 bases sitting between them. Germline V gene data show CDR1 as GTSNPN and CDR2 as SVGIG (reference sequence). CDR3 length equals 15 residues. The CDR3 DNA is TGTGCCTGGAGTAACTTCGGGGGAAGGTTGGACGAGCAGTACTTC. This codes for CAWSNFGGRLDEQYF.

This chain connects TRBV15 to TRBJ2-2; a possible D gene is TRBD1 (5 bases). Deletions cut 3 bases from V and 7 bases from J, with 12 bases between. This CDR3 comprises 14 residues. Germline values: CDR1 LNHNV, CDR2 YYDKDF (reference sequence). CDR3 in DNA: TGTGCCACCAGCAGCGGCAGGGCGATCGGGGAGCTGTTTTTT. Translating gives CATSSGRAIGELFF.

This chain connects TRBV11-2 to TRBJ2-3, with a possible D match to TRBD2 (6 bases). This CDR3 has 14 residues. V lost 7 bases and J 0 bases, leaving 11 bases between the germline ends. CDR1 is SGHAT, CDR2 FQNNGV, per germline. The CDR3 is CASTSGVSTDTQYF. The CDR3 coding sequence is TGTGCCAGCACATCGGGGGTAAGCACAGATACGCAGTATTTT.

The V and J genes are TRBV10-3 and TRBJ1-2; D remains unclear. This CDR3 spans 14 amino acids. CDR1 and CDR2 (germline): ENHRY, SYGVKD. The V and J ends lost 4 bases and 0 bases respectively, with 9 bases between them. Here the CDR3 DNA reads TGTGCCATCAGTGTAGGGAGGACTAACTATGGCTACACCTTC. Protein: CAISVGRTNYGYTF.

The chain links TRBV4-3 to TRBJ2-3, with 8 nucleotides matching TRBD2. CDR3 length: 18 residues. V shed 2 bases, J shed 2 bases, and the junction held 12 bases outside the gene matches. The germline V gene has CDR1 LGHNA and CDR2 YSLEER. The chain's CDR3 is CASSQSRRGRGDTDTQYF. The CDR3, as DNA: TGCGCCAGCAGCCAAAGTCGGCGGGGGCGGGGGGACACAGATACGCAGTATTTT.

This chain joins TRBV5-1 and TRBJ1-1; perhaps TRBD1 as D (5 bases). Per the germline V gene, CDR1 is SGHRS and CDR2 is YFSETQ. The V and J ends lost 5 bases and 4 bases respectively, with 12 bases between them. CDR3 length equals 13 residues. The CDR3 spells CASRFGGGTEAFF. The CDR3 DNA follows: TGCGCCAGCAGATTCGGGGGTGGCACTGAAGCTTTCTTT.

The V call is TRBV7-8, the J call TRBJ1-1, with 9 bases matching TRBD1. This CDR3 has 15 amino acids. V shed 5 bases and J 2 bases; nucleotides not matched to a gene: 6. Germline V gives CDR1 SGHVS, CDR2 FQNEAQ. This CDR3 reads CASSRQGVFNTEAFF. The CDR3 DNA reads TGTGCCAGCAGCCGACAGGGGGTTTTCAACACTGAAGCTTTCTTT.

The rearrangement links TRBV4-1 to TRBJ1-6; D uncertain. This CDR3 is built from 15 residues. Germline CDR1 reads MGHRA; CDR2 reads YSYEKL. V lost 1 base, J lost 11 bases, and 15 bases lay in between. The CDR3 sequence is CASSQVGGNKPPLHF. CDR3 coding DNA: TGCGCCAGCAGCCAAGTGGGAGGGAATAAGCCACCCCTCCACTTT.

This chain connects TRBV30 to TRBJ2-7, with D perhaps matching TRBD1 (6 bases). The V end lost 0 bases, the J end lost 13 bases, and 13 bases lay between the germline ends. The germline V gene has CDR1 GTSNPN and CDR2 SVGIG (reference sequence). CDR3 length: 11 amino acids. As DNA, the CDR3 is TGTGCCTGGAGTGTACGTTGGACAGTCTACTTC. This codes for CAWSVRWTVYF.

This clone was detected a few times. The CDR3 loop is CASSETSGGADTQYF. DNA for the CDR3: TGTGCCAGCAGTGAGACTAGCGGGGGGGCAGATACGCAGTATTTT. V and J are TRBV6-4 and TRBJ2-3; 14 bases match TRBD2. The CDR3 is 15 amino acids. Germline CDR1 is MRHNA and CDR2 is SNTAGT. J gave up 4 bases and V 3 bases, and 0 bases lay outside the gene matches.

The chain recombines TRBV7-2 with TRBJ1-3, with no clear D. Trimming cost V 3 bases and J 0 bases, with 9 bases left between them. This CDR3 is 15 amino acids long. From germline, CDR1 is SGHTA and CDR2 FQGNSA. CDR3 nucleotide sequence: TGTGCCAGCAGCTTGGGCCCTGCCTCTGGAAACACCATATATTTT. The encoded protein is CASSLGPASGNTIYF.

The chain recombines TRBV18 with TRBJ1-1, with 7 positions matching TRBD1. V shed 6 bases and J 2 bases; nucleotides not matched to a gene: 15. This CDR3 comprises 17 residues. CDR1 and CDR2 (germline): KGHSH, LQKENI. CDR3 bases: TGTGCCAGCTCGCCCACCCGACAGGGTCGGGGCAACACTGAAGCTTTCTTT. This codes for CASSPTRQGRGNTEAFF.